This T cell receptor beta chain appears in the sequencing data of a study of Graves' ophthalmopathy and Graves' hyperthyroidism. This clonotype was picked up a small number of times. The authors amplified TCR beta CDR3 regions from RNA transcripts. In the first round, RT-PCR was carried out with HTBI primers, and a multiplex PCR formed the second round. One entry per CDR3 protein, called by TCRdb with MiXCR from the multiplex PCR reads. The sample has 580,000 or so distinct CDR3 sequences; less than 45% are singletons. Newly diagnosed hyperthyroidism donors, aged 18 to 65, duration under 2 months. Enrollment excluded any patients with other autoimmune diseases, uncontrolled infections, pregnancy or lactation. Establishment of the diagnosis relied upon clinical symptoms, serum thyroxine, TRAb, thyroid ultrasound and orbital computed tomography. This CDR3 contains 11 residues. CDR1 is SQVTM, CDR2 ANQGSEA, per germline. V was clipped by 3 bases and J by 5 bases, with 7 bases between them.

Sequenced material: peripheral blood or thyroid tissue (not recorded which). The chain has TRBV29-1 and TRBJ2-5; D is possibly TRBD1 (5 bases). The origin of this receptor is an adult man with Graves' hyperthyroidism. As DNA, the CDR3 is TGCAGCGTTGAGGCAGGGGAGACCCAGTACTTC. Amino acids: CSVEAGETQYF.